The following is a T cell receptor (beta chain) sequence with its context. Its target is unknown. This sample was taken from a study of chemoradiotherapy in HPV16-positive cancers. Broader study findings: Candidate HPV-specific clones and E7-related TCR motifs grew in tumor during treatment.

The CDR3 covers 14 residues. Trimming stripped 1 base from V and 3 bases from J, with 8 bases between. CDR1 is SGHKS, CDR2 YYEKEE, per germline (reference sequence). Profiling relied on immunoSEQ multiplex PCR, and the TCRdb table lists in-frame clones only, not all of them. This sample has tens of thousands of clones, with over 90% found just once. The TCR comes from a human donor with HPV-associated anogenital cancer. The source was blood, collected from a patient who underwent chemoradiotherapy. The chain links TRBV5-5 to TRBJ1-5; D possibly corresponds to TRBD1 (6 bases). The DNA for the CDR3 is TGTGCCAGCAGCTTGAACAGGGACAATCAGCCCCAGCATTTT. It is translated as CASSLNRDNQPQHF.